The T cell receptor (beta chain) under discussion was sequenced for a study of OX40 agonist ivuxolimab in advanced cancers. This CDR3 is built from 17 residues. V was trimmed by 5 bases and J by 0 bases, leaving 14 bases between them. CDR1 LGHNA and CDR2 YNFKEQ come from the germline V gene. The method was immunoSEQ multiplex PCR; TCRdb's version includes in-frame clones alone and lacks a portion of them. The sample holds about 53,000 clones, 75% to 90% seen once. The source is an adult with an advanced solid tumor such as melanoma, head and neck, liver or kidney cancer. This material consisted of CD4+ or CD8+ T cells sorted from blood, taken in a trial of the OX40 agonist ivuxolimab. The chain uses TRBV4-2 and TRBJ2-6, with TRBD1 as a possible D gene (5 bases). The CDR3 region has the DNA TGTGCCAGCAGCTCAAAGGTAGGGGACTCTGGGGCCAACGTCCTGACTTTC. Encoded protein: CASSSKVGDSGANVLTF.